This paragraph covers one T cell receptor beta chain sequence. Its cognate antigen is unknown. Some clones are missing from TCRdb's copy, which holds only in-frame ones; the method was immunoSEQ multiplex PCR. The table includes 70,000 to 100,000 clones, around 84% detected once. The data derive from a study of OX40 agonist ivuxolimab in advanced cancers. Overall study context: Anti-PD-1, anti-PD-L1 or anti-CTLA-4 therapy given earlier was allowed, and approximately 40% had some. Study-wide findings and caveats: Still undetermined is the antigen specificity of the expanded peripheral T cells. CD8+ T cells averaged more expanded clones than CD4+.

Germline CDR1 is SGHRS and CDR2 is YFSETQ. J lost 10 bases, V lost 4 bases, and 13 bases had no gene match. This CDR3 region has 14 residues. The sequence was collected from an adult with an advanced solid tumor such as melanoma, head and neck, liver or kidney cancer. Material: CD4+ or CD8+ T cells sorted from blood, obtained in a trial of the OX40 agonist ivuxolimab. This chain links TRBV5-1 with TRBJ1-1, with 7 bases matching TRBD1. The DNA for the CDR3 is TGCGCCAGCAGCCTGGGGACAGATATCGTTGGAGCTTTCTTT. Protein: CASSLGTDIVGAFF.